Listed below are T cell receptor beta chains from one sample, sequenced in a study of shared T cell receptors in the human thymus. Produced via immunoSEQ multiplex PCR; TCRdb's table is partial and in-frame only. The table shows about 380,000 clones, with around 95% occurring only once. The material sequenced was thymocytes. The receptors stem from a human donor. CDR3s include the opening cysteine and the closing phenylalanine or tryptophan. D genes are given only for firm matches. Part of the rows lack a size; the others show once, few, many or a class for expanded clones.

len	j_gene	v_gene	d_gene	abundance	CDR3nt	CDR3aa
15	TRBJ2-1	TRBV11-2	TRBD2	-	TGTGCCAGCAGCTTGGGACTAGCGGGAGGCAGTGAGCAGTTCTTC	CASSLGLAGGSEQFF
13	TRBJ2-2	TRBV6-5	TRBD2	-	TGTGCCGGAGTAGCGGGTTACACCGGGGAGCTGTTTTTT	CAGVAGYTGELFF
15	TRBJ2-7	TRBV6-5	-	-	TGTGCCAGCAGTTACCGGGGCCTAAACCTCTACGAGCAGTACTTC	CASSYRGLNLYEQYF
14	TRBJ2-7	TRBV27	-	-	TGTGCCAGCAGATCGTCCGGGAGAACCTACGAGCAGTACTTC	CASRSSGRTYEQYF
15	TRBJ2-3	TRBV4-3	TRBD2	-	TGCGCCAGCAGCCAAATGGGAGGGGACACAGATACGCAGTATTTT	CASSQMGGDTDTQYF
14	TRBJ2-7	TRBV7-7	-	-	TGTGCCAGCAGCTTCGGAAAGGGCTCCTACGAGCAGTACTTC	CASSFGKGSYEQYF
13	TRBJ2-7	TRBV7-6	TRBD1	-	TGTGCCAGCAGCAAACAGGGGGCCGGCGAGCAGTACTTC	CASSKQGAGEQYF
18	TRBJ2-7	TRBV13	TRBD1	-	TGTGCCAGCAGCCCCCGGACAGGGGGCCTGTCCCGATCCTACGAGCAGTACTTC	CASSPRTGGLSRSYEQYF
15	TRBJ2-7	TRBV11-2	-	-	TGTGCCAGCAGCCCTGTGTTCCGGGAGAGTTACGAGCAGTACTTC	CASSPVFRESYEQYF
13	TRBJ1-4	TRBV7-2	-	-	TGTGCCAGCAGCCGCATAGGAGAGGAAAAACTGTTTTTT	CASSRIGEEKLFF
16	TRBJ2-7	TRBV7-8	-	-	TGTGCCAGCAGCTTAGCGCTAGGGGAAGTCTCCTACGAGCAGTACTTC	CASSLALGEVSYEQYF
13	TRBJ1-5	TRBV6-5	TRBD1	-	TGTGCCAGCAGCGGACAGGGGGGGCAAGCCCAGCATTTT	CASSGQGGQAQHF
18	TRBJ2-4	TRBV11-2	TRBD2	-	TGTGCCAGCAGCTTAGGTGTCAGCGGGACTCTAGCCAAAAACATTCAGTACTTC	CASSLGVSGTLAKNIQYF
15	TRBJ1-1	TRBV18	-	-	TGTGCCAGCTCACCACCTCCTCCCTGGGAACTAGGGGCTTTCTTT	CASSPPPPWELGAFF
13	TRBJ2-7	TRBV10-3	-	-	TGTGCCATCACCGGTAAAAACCACTACGAGCAGTACTTC	CAITGKNHYEQYF
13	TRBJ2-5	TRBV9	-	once	TGTGCCAGCAGCGCTAGCTCCCAAGAGACCCAGTACTTC	CASSASSQETQYF
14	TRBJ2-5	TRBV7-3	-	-	TGTGCCAGCAGCTTAGCCTTAGGGGGTGGGACCCAGTACTTC	CASSLALGGGTQYF
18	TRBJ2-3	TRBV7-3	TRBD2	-	TGTGCCAGCAGCTCGATGGGGACTAGCGGGAGGGCCCCGGATACGCAGTATTTT	CASSSMGTSGRAPDTQYF
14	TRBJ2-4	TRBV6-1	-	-	TGTGCCAGCGCGTGGACGGCAGCCAAAAACATTCAGTACTTC	CASAWTAAKNIQYF
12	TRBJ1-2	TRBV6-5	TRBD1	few	TGTGCCAGCCTCGACAGGGATCGGGGCTACACCTTC	CASLDRDRGYTF
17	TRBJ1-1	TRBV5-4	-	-	TGTGCCAGCAGCTCGTACAGGAGAGGAGGAGAGGACACTGAAGCTTTCTTT	CASSSYRRGGEDTEAFF
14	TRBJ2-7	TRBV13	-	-	TGTGCCAGCAGCTTAGGGCGTACACCCTACGAGCAGTACTTC	CASSLGRTPYEQYF
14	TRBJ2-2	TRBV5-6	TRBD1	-	TGTGCCAGCAGATATGACAGGGTAACCGGGGAGCTGTTTTTT	CASRYDRVTGELFF
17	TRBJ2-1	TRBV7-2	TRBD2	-	TGTGCCAGCAGCTCTACCTTACTAGCGGACTCCTACAATGAGCAGTTCTTC	CASSSTLLADSYNEQFF
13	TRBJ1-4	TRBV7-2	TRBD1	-	TGTGCCAGCAGCCCGCAGGGGGCGGAAAAACTGTTTTTT	CASSPQGAEKLFF
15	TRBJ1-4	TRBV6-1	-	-	TGTGCCAGCAGTCATATCCTGGGAACTAATGAAAAACTGTTTTTT	CASSHILGTNEKLFF
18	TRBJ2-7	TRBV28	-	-	TGTGCCAGCAGTTTCCCACGAGGAGCCTTCGCTGGTTCCTACGAACAGTACTTC	CASSFPRGAFAGSYEQYF
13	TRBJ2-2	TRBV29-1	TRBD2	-	TGCAGCGTCGGGGGACTAGCCCCCGGGGAGCTGTTTTTT	CSVGGLAPGELFF